This TCR beta chain emerged from a study of T cell repertoires in cytomegalovirus infection. Study-level information: In public TCR beta signatures, there were indications of both CMV infection and matching HLA type.

This clonotype was counted many times. Its antigen is not identified. Whole-study results and caveats: In two of eight donors, the top clonotype was HLA-C-restricted CMV-specific.

The V gene end was trimmed by 6 bases and the J gene end by 4 bases; junction bases not matched to a gene: 6. The CDR3 runs 14 residues. Germline CDR1 and CDR2: MNHNS and SASEGT. From the reads, TCRdb called clonotypes with MiXCR, one entry per CDR3 protein. The table has 100,000 to 150,000 distinct CDR3 sequences, roughly 9% seen once. Material: PBMCs. This receptor was taken from a human donor in good health (CMV status not recorded). Some clones in this sample may be carry-over from other donors' samples. V usage is TRBV6-1 and J usage is TRBJ2-3; 8 bases line up with TRBD2. The DNA of the CDR3 is TGTGCCAGCAGCCCGGGGGGGGCCTCAGATACGCAGTATTTT. It encodes CASSPGGASDTQYF.